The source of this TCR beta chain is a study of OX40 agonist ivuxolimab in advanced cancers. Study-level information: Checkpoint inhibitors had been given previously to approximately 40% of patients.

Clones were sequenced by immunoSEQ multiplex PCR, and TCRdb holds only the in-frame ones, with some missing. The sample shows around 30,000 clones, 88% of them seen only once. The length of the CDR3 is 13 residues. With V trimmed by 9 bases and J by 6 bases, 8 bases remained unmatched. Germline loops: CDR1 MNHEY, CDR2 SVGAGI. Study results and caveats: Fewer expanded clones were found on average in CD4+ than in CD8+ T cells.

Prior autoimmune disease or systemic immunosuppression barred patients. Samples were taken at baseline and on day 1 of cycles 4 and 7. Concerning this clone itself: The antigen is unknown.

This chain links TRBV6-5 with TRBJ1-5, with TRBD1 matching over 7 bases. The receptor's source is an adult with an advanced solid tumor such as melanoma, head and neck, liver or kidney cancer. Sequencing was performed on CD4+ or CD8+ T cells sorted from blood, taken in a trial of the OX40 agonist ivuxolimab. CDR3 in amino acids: CASSTGVVQPQHF. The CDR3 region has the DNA TGTGCCAGTTCAACAGGGGTGGTTCAGCCCCAGCATTTT.